Listed below are T cell receptor beta chains from one sample, sequenced in a study of vaccination and CD4 T cells after COVID-19. TCRdb re-called the PCR reads with MiXCR, one entry per CDR3 protein. The table shows more than 20,000 distinct CDR3 sequences, with approximately 29% occurring only once. Which antigens these TCRs recognize remains unknown. The sequencing here drew on CD4+ T cells from blood, cultured in vitro, taken about 7 months after SARS-CoV-2 vaccination. The receptors here all came from a human donor who had recovered from COVID-19. The CDR3 runs from the conserved cysteine through the conserved F or W. D genes are given only for firm matches. A row's size may be missing; if present it is once, few, many or a size class.

d_gene | j_gene | abundance | v_gene | CDR3aa | CDR3nt
NA | TRBJ2-5 | NA | TRBV2 | CASSETVETQYF | TGTGCCAGCAGTGAAACTGTAGAGACCCAGTACTTC
NA | TRBJ2-2 | NA | TRBV7-9 | CASSVGAANTGELFF | TGTGCCAGCAGCGTGGGCGCCGCGAACACCGGGGAGCTGTTTTTT
TRBD2 | TRBJ2-1 | NA | TRBV27 | CASSSRSGRSYNEQFF | TGTGCCAGCAGTTCGAGAAGCGGGAGATCCTACAATGAGCAGTTCTTC
NA | TRBJ2-3 | NA | TRBV6-2/TRBV6-3 | CASSYVRDTQYF | TGTGCCAGCAGTTACGTTAGGGATACGCAGTATTTT
TRBD1 | TRBJ1-2 | few | TRBV20-1 | CSARRQGAWGGYTF | TGCAGTGCTAGAAGACAGGGGGCCTGGGGTGGCTACACCTTC
TRBD2 | TRBJ2-1 | NA | TRBV7-2 | CASSSGLAGEIDEQFF | TGTGCCAGCAGCTCTGGACTAGCGGGAGAGATCGATGAGCAGTTCTTC
TRBD2 | TRBJ2-2 | NA | TRBV7-3 | CASSYVAGTAGTGELFF | TGTGCCAGCAGCTATGTAGCGGGGACCGCGGGCACCGGGGAGCTGTTTTTT
NA | TRBJ2-2 | NA | TRBV15 | CATSRVLGQTGELFF | TGTGCCACCAGCAGAGTCCTCGGGCAAACCGGGGAGCTGTTTTTT
TRBD2 | TRBJ2-3 | NA | TRBV7-2 | CASSLGLAPDTQYF | TGTGCCAGCAGCTTAGGACTAGCCCCAGATACGCAGTATTTT
TRBD1 | TRBJ2-5 | few | TRBV5-1 | CASSHGTDQETQYF | TGCGCCAGCAGCCACGGGACAGACCAAGAGACCCAGTACTTC
NA | TRBJ1-5 | few | TRBV10-3 | CAISEWGGTGNQPQHF | TGTGCCATCAGTGAGTGGGGGGGTACGGGCAATCAGCCCCAGCATTTT
NA | TRBJ1-1 | few | TRBV7-9 | CASSLTRARANTEAFF | TGTGCCAGCAGCTTAACCAGGGCACGGGCAAACACTGAAGCTTTCTTT
TRBD2 | TRBJ2-1 | NA | TRBV29-1 | CSVEGGRGMDEQFF | TGCAGCGTTGAAGGTGGGAGGGGTATGGATGAGCAGTTCTTC
TRBD2 | TRBJ2-1 | few | TRBV6-4 | CASSEGLAGAGEQFF | TGTGCCAGCAGTGAGGGACTAGCGGGAGCTGGTGAGCAGTTCTTC
TRBD2 | TRBJ2-1 | NA | TRBV20-1 | CSARHPSGEYYNEQFF | TGCAGTGCTAGACACCCTAGCGGGGAATATTACAATGAGCAGTTCTTC
TRBD1 | TRBJ1-2 | few | TRBV27 | CASSLTGGYGYTF | TGTGCCAGCAGTTTAACAGGGGGCTATGGCTACACCTTC
NA | TRBJ2-5 | NA | TRBV2 | CATQSPGETQYF | TGTGCCACCCAGTCTCCGGGGGAGACCCAGTACTTC
TRBD2 | TRBJ2-1 | NA | TRBV6-1 | CASIRTSGRTFNEQFF | TGTGCCAGCATCCGGACTAGCGGGAGGACCTTCAATGAGCAGTTCTTC
NA | TRBJ1-6 | many | TRBV20-1 | CSARDYPEALHF | TGCAGTGCTAGAGATTACCCAGAGGCCCTCCACTTT
TRBD2 | TRBJ2-5 | NA | TRBV5-4 | CASSSTSGGETQYF | TGTGCCAGCAGCTCGACTAGCGGGGGGGAGACCCAGTACTTC
TRBD2 | TRBJ2-7 | NA | TRBV18 | CASSPTLAGHLYEQYF | TGTGCCAGCTCCCCAACGCTAGCGGGTCACCTCTACGAGCAGTACTTC
NA | TRBJ2-4 | NA | TRBV7-2 | CASSLGPRGRLAKNIQYF | TGTGCCAGCAGCTTAGGACCGCGAGGCAGACTAGCCAAAAACATTCAGTACTTC
NA | TRBJ2-5 | NA | TRBV18 | CASSPRWEEQETQYF | TGTGCCAGCTCACCCCGGTGGGAAGAACAAGAGACCCAGTACTTC
TRBD2 | TRBJ2-7 | few | TRBV4-3 | CASSQVVGTSDRYEQYF | TGCGCCAGCAGCCAAGTAGTCGGGACTAGCGATCGGTACGAGCAGTACTTC
NA | TRBJ1-1 | NA | TRBV11-3 | CASSYGNTEAFF | TGTGCCAGCAGCTACGGGAACACTGAAGCTTTCTTT
NA | TRBJ2-3 | few | TRBV7-8 | CASSTRANTQYF | TGTGCCAGCAGTACCCGGGCTAATACGCAGTATTTT
TRBD2 | TRBJ2-3 | NA | TRBV5-4 | CASSPPGGGTDTQYF | TGTGCCAGCAGCCCCCCCGGGGGGGGCACAGATACGCAGTATTTT
TRBD2 | TRBJ2-3 | few | TRBV20-1 | CSASWAGEVTDTQYF | TGCAGTGCTAGTTGGGCGGGAGAAGTCACAGATACGCAGTATTTT
NA | TRBJ1-6 | NA | TRBV20-1 | CSARPTGRDYNSPLHF | TGCAGTGCTAGACCTACAGGGCGAGATTATAATTCACCCCTCCACTTT
NA | TRBJ2-2 | NA | TRBV7-3 | CASSVSRGNTGELFF | TGTGCCAGCAGCGTGTCCAGGGGAAACACCGGGGAGCTGTTTTTT
NA | TRBJ2-3 | NA | TRBV4-2 | CASSHSSFTDTQYF | TGTGCCAGCAGCCACTCCTCATTTACAGATACGCAGTATTTT
TRBD2 | TRBJ2-5 | medium-sized | TRBV4-1 | CASSQGLAEYQETQYF | TGCGCCAGCAGCCAAGGACTAGCGGAGTACCAAGAGACCCAGTACTTC
TRBD2 | TRBJ2-5 | NA | TRBV6-1 | CASKLLAGVGETQYF | TGTGCCAGCAAACTTCTAGCGGGAGTAGGAGAGACCCAGTACTTC
TRBD1 | TRBJ2-4 | NA | TRBV6-5 | CASSYPPTGGRRNIQYF | TGTGCCAGCAGTTACCCCCCAACAGGGGGCAGGAGAAACATTCAGTACTTC
NA | TRBJ1-2 | NA | TRBV4-2 | CASSQGTEAGYTF | TGTGCCAGCAGCCAAGGGACAGAGGCGGGCTACACCTTC
NA | TRBJ2-7 | NA | TRBV7-6 | CASSPLPNSAYEQYF | TGTGCCAGCAGCCCCCTTCCGAACAGTGCCTACGAGCAGTACTTC
NA | TRBJ2-3 | NA | TRBV27 | CASSSGATDTQYF | TGTGCCAGCAGCTCAGGAGCCACAGATACGCAGTATTTT
NA | TRBJ1-2 | few | TRBV10-3 | CAITREQGTGYGYTF | TGTGCCATCACCCGAGAACAGGGAACTGGTTATGGCTACACCTTC
NA | TRBJ2-5 | large | TRBV7-9 | CATIRTGGETQYF | TGTGCCACCATTCGTACGGGCGGAGAGACCCAGTACTTC
NA | TRBJ2-7 | NA | TRBV2 | CASRTGHSYEQYF | TGTGCCAGCAGAACGGGACACAGTTACGAGCAGTACTTC
NA | TRBJ2-5 | few | TRBV7-9 | CASSRTWGQETQYF | TGTGCCAGCAGCAGAACTTGGGGCCAAGAGACCCAGTACTTC
TRBD2 | TRBJ2-5 | few | TRBV28 | CASSSPPRASGQETQYF | TGTGCCAGCAGTAGTCCTCCCAGGGCTAGCGGGCAAGAGACCCAGTACTTC
NA | TRBJ2-1 | NA | TRBV7-9 | CASSLGGLADEQFF | TGTGCCAGCAGCTTAGGGGGGCTCGCGGATGAGCAGTTCTTC